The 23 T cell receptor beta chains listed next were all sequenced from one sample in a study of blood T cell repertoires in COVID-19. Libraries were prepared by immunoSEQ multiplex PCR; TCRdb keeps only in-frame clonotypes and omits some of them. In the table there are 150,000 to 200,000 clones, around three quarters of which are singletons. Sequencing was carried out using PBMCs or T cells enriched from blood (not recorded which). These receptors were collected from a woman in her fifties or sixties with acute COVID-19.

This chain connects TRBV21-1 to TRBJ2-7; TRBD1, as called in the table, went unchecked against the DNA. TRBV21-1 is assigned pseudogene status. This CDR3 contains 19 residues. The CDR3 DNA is TGTGCCAGCAGCAAAAAGCCCTCCCGTTCGTGGGCCATACCATACGAGCAGTACGTC. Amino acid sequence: CASSKKPSRSWAIPYEQYV.

CDR3 DNA: TGCGCCAGCAGCTTGCTGAGGAACACTGAAGCTTTCTTT. This translates into CASSLLRNTEAFF. The genes are TRBV5-1 and TRBJ1-1; D not certain. Germline V CDR1 and CDR2: SGHRS, YFSETQ. V was pared by 1 base and J by 1 base, with 5 bases between. The CDR3 covers 13 residues.

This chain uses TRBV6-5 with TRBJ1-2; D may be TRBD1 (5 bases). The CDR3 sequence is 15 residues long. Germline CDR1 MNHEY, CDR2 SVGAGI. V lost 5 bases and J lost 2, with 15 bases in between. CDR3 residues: CASSPRGWQNYGYTF. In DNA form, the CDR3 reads TGTGCCAGCAGTCCCCGGGGGTGGCAAAACTATGGCTACACCTTC.

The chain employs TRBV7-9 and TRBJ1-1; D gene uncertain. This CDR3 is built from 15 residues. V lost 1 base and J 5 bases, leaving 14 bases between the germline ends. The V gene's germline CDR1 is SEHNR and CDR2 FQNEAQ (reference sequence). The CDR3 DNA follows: TGTGCCAGCAGCTTAGTGGAGGGAGTGGAGACTGAAGCTTTCTTT. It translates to CASSLVEGVETEAFF.

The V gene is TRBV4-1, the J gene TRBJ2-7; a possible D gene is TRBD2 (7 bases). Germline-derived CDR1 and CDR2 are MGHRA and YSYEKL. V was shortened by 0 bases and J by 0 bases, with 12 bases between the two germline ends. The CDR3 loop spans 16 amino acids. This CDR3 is CASSQDTGGLSYEQYV. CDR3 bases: TGCGCCAGCAGCCAAGATACGGGGGGCCTCTCCTACGAGCAGTACGTC.

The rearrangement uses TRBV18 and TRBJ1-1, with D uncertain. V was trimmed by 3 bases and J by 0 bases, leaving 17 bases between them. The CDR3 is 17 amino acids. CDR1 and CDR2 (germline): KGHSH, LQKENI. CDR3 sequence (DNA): TGTGCCAGCTCACCCCGACCTTTAGACGGAGTGAACACTGAAGCTTTCTTT. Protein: CASSPRPLDGVNTEAFF.

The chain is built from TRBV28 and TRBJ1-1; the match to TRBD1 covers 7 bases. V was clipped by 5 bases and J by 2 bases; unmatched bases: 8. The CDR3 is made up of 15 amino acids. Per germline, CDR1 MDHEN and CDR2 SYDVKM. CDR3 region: CASSTYRGTNTEAFF. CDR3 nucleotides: TGTGCCAGCAGTACCTACAGGGGAACTAACACTGAAGCTTTCTTT.

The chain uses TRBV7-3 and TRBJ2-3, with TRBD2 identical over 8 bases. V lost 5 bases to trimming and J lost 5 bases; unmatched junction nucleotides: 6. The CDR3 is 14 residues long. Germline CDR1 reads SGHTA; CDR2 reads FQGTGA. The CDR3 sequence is CASSPGGAGDTQYF. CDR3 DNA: TGTGCCAGCAGCCCCGGGGGGGCAGGAGATACGCAGTATTTT. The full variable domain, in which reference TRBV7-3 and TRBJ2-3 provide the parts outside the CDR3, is GAGVSQTPSNKVTEKGKYVELRCDPISGHTALYWYRQSLGQGPEFLIYFQGTGAADDSGLPNDRFFAVRPEGSVSTLKIQRTERGDSAVYLCASSPGGAGDTQYFGPGTRLTVL.

The CDR3 is CASSLGQSSYNEQFF. Written as DNA, the CDR3 is TGTGCCAGCTCACTGGGACAGAGCTCCTACAATGAGCAGTTCTTC. The rearrangement uses TRBV18 and TRBJ2-1; 7 bases fit TRBD1. CDR3 length equals 15 residues. After removal of 4 bases from V and 0 bases from J, the junction contained 3 bases not matched to a gene. The germline V gene has CDR1 KGHSH and CDR2 LQKENI. The whole variable domain, remainder taken from reference TRBV18 and TRBJ2-1, is NAGVMQNPRHLVRRRGQEARLRCSPMKGHSHVYWYRQLPEEGLKFMVYLQKENIIDESGMPKERFSAEFPKEGPSILRIQQVVRGDSAAYFCASSLGQSSYNEQFFGPGTRLTVL.

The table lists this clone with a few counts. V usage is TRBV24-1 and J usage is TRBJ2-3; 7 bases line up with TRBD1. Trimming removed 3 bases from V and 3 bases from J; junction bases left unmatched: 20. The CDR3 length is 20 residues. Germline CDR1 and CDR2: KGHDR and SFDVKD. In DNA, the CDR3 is TGTGCCACCAGTGATCCGGTGGGGGATTACAGGGGAAGTGGTACAGATACGCAGTATTTT. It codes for CATSDPVGDYRGSGTDTQYF.

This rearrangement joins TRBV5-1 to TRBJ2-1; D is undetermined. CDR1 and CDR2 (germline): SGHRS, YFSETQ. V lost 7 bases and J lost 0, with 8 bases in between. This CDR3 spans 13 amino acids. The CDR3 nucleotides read TGCGCCAGCCGCACTGGCTCCTACAATGAGCAGTTCTTC. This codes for CASRTGSYNEQFF.

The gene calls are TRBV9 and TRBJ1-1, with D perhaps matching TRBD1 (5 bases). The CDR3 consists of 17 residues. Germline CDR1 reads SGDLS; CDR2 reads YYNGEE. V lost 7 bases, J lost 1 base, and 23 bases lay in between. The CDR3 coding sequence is TGTGCCAGCGGAAGTATGGTTGGGGCCGGTCAGAACACTGAAGCTTTCTTT. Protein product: CASGSMVGAGQNTEAFF.

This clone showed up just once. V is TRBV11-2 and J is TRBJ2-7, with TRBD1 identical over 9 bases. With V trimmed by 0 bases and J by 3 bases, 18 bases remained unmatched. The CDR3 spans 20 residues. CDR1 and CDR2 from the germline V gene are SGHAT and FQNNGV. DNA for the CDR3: TGTGCCAGCAGCTTAGATGCCCCCGGGACAGGGTGGGGGGGTGACTACGAGCAGTACGTC. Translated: CASSLDAPGTGWGGDYEQYV.

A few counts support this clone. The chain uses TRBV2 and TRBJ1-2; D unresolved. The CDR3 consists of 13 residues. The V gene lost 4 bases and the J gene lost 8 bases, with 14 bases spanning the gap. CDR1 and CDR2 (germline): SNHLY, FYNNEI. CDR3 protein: CASSGSEGGGYTF. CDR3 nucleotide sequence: TGTGCCAGCAGTGGATCGGAGGGCGGCGGCTACACCTTC.

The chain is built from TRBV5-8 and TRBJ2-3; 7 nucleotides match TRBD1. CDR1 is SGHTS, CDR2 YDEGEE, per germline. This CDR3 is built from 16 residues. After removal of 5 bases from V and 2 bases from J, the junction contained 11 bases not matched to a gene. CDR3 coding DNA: TGTGCCAGCAGTTCAGGGTTGGGACAGCACACAGATACGCAGTATTTT. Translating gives CASSSGLGQHTDTQYF.

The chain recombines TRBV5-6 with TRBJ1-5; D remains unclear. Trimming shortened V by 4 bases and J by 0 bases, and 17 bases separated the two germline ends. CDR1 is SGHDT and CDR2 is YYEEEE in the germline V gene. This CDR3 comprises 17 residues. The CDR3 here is CASSPRGASSSNQPQHF. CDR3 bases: TGTGCCAGCAGCCCCCGGGGTGCTTCTAGTAGCAATCAGCCCCAGCATTTT.

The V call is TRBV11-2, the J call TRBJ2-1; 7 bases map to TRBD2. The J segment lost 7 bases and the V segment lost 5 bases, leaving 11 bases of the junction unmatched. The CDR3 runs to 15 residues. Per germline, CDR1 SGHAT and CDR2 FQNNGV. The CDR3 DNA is TGTGCCAGCAGCCGCACCCGGACTAGTATGAATGAGCAGTTCTTC. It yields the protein CASSRTRTSMNEQFF.

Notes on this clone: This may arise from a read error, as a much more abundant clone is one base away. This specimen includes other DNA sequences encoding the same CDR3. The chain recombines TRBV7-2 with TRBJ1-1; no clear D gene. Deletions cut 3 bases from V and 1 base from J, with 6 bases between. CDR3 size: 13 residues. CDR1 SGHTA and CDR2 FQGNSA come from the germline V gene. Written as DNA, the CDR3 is TGTGCCAGCAGCTTTCGAGGGAACACTGAAGCTTTCTTT. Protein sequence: CASSFRGNTEAFF.

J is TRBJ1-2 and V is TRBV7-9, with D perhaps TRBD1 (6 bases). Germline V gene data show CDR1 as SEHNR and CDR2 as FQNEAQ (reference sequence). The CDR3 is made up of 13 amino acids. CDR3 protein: CASTQGRGYGYTF. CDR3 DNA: TGTGCGTCAACACAGGGCCGGGGCTATGGCTACACCTTC.

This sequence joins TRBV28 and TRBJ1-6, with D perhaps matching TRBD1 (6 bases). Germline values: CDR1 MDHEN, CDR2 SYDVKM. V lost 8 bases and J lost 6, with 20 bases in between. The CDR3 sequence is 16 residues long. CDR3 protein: CASLQGLGAFNSPLHF. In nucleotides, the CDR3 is TGTGCCAGCTTACAGGGATTGGGCGCCTTTAATTCACCCCTCCACTTT.

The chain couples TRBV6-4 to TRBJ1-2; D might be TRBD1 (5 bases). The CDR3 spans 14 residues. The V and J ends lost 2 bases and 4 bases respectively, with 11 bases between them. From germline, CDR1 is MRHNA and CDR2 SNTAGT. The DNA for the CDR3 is TGTGCCAGCAGTGACGGCGGGGCCACCTATGGCTACACCTTC. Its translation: CASSDGGATYGYTF.

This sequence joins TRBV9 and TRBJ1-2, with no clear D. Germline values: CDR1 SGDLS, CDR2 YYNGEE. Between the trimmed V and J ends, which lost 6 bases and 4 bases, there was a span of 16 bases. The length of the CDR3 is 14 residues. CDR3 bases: TGTGCCAGCACCTGGGTGGAAGACTCCTATGGCTACACCTTC. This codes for CASTWVEDSYGYTF.

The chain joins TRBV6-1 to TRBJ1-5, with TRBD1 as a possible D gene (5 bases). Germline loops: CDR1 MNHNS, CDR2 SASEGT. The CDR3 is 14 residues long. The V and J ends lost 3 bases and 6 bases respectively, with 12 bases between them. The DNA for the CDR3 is TGTGCCAGCAGTGACGGGGGGTCTGGTCAGCCCCAGCATTTT. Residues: CASSDGGSGQPQHF.